Following are 7 T cell receptor beta chains from one sample sequenced in a study of blood T cell repertoires in COVID-19. Data came from immunoSEQ multiplex PCR; TCRdb stores just in-frame clones and leaves some out. The table includes a few hundred thousand clones, around three quarters detected once. The specimen sequenced was peripheral blood. The receptor source for this set is an elderly woman with acute or convalescent COVID-19.

The gene calls are TRBV7-2 and TRBJ1-5; no firm D call. This CDR3 has 14 amino acids. Trimming stripped 2 bases from V and 3 bases from J, with 8 bases between. Germline CDR1 and CDR2: SGHTA and FQGNSA. The CDR3 here is CASSLRYINQPQHF. The DNA of the CDR3 is TGTGCCAGCAGCTTACGGTATATCAATCAGCCCCAGCATTTT.

This chain links TRBV3-1 (or the pseudogene TRBV3-2) with TRBJ2-5; 10 bases agree with TRBD2. From germline, CDR1 is LGHDT and CDR2 YNNKEL (reference sequence). CDR3 length equals 15 residues. Trimming cost V 4 bases and J 4 bases; bases outside gene matches: 6. In nucleotides, the CDR3 is TGTGCCAGCAGCCTCGGACTAGCGGAGTTAGAGACCCAGTACTTC. This encodes CASSLGLAELETQYF.

The V and J genes are TRBV10-3 and TRBJ1-2, with TRBD1 matching 12 bases. The CDR3 extends over 18 amino acids. V dropped 0 bases and J dropped 5; count of bases not matched to a gene: 10. Germline CDR1 and CDR2: ENHRY and SYGVKD. The CDR3 region is CAISESSGTGGFGYGYTF. The CDR3 DNA sequence: TGTGCCATCAGTGAGTCCTCCGGGACAGGGGGCTTTGGATATGGCTACACCTTC.

The CDR3 spells CASSPIGYNEQFF. The CDR3 DNA is TGTGCCAGCTCACCGATCGGGTACAATGAGCAGTTCTTC. This chain links TRBV18 with TRBJ2-1, with D hard to call. The CDR3 consists of 13 residues. Trimming stripped 3 bases from V and 4 bases from J, with 7 bases between. CDR1 and CDR2 from the germline V gene are KGHSH and LQKENI.

This chain uses TRBV2 with TRBJ1-2; 7 bases agree with TRBD1. The CDR3 extends over 15 amino acids. V lost 4 bases and J lost 4; bases outside the gene matches: 9. Germline V gene data show CDR1 as SNHLY and CDR2 as FYNNEI. CDR3 coding DNA: TGTGCCAGCAGTGGCGGGACAGACGCAAGCTATGGCTACACCTTC. Its translation is CASSGGTDASYGYTF.

The gene calls are TRBV3-1 (or the pseudogene TRBV3-2) and TRBJ1-2; D call uncertain. Looked up from germline, CDR1 is LGHDT and CDR2 is YNNKEL (reference sequence). The ends were cut back, 4 bases at V and 5 bases at J, with 8 bases in the middle. There are 12 residues in the CDR3. The chain's CDR3 is CASSPGLYGYTF. Written as DNA, the CDR3 is TGTGCCAGCAGCCCGGGTCTTTATGGCTACACCTTC.

The J gene is TRBJ1-6, the V gene TRBV30; 8 positions match TRBD1. This CDR3 is built from 17 residues. In germline, CDR1 is GTSNPN, CDR2 SVGIG (reference sequence). The trim removed 4 bases at V and 7 bases at J, leaving 15 bases unmatched. The CDR3 region is CAWTIPDRVYRNSPLHF. Here the CDR3 DNA reads TGTGCCTGGACTATTCCGGACAGGGTTTATAGGAATTCACCCCTCCACTTT.